A single T cell receptor beta chain is shown here with its context. Data came from immunoSEQ multiplex PCR; TCRdb stores just in-frame clones and leaves some out. The table records some 69,000 clones, 88% of them present only once. The CDR3 extends over 13 amino acids. With 4 bases removed from V and 8 bases from J, the gap between germline ends came to 12 bases. CDR1 LGHNA and CDR2 YSLEER come from the germline V gene. The data stem from a study of technical replicates of blood from four donors. The receptor was derived from a human donor in good health. Some clones in this sample may be carry-over from other donors' samples. What was sequenced was PBMCs. This chain uses TRBV4-3 with TRBJ2-1, with a tentative D call TRBD2 (6 bases). CDR3 region: CASSPRRGDEQFF. The DNA of the CDR3 is TGCGCCAGCAGCCCACGGAGGGGCGATGAGCAGTTCTTC.